This T cell receptor beta chain was obtained from a study of technical replicates of blood from a few donors. TCRdb's copy holds only in-frame clones and misses some; the assay was immunoSEQ multiplex PCR. The data hold some 99,000 clones, with about 95% observed a single time. Trimming cost V 5 bases and J 0 bases; bases outside gene matches: 9. The length of the CDR3 is 16 residues. Per germline, CDR1 SGHNT and CDR2 YENEEA. The sequence derives from a human donor in good health. The material sequenced was T cells isolated from PBMCs. The chain is built from TRBV11-3 and TRBJ1-1; the match to TRBD1 covers 7 bases. CDR3 loop: CASSPGAGGMNTEAFF. CDR3 sequence (DNA): TGTGCCAGCAGCCCCGGGGCAGGGGGGATGAACACTGAAGCTTTCTTT.